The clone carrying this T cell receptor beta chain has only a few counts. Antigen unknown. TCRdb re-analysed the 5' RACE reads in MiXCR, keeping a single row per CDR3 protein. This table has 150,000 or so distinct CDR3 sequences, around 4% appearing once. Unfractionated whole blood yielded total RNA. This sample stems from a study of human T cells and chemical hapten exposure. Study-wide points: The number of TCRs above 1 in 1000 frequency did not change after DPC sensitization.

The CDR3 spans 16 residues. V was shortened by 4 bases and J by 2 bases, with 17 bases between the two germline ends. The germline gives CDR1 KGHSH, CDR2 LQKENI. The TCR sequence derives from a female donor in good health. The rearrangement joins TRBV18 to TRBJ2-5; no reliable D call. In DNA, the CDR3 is TGTGCCAGCTCACTCTCCGGGCCCAGTTGTCAAGAGACCCAGTACTTC. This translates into CASSLSGPSCQETQYF.